These 2 T cell receptor beta chains came from one sample sequenced in a study of regulatory T cells in long-lasting Graves disease. HTBI primers from iRepertoire and Arm-PCR of CDR3 regions yielded the TCR beta libraries. Using its own MiXCR run on the multiplex PCR reads, TCRdb lists one record per CDR3 protein. The repertoire consists of about 450,000 distinct CDR3 sequences, with 23% occurring once and the leading ten covering approximately 26%. Time point defined: persistent/refractory GD, antithyroid drugs over 5 years with positive TRAb. PBMCs provided the RNA from which the TCR library was made. The starting material was peripheral blood mononuclear cells (PBMCs), obtained when the disease was refractory, from a patient treated with antithyroid drugs. These receptors were obtained from a female donor with Graves disease.

Many counts were recorded for this clonotype. The chain recombines TRBV18 with TRBJ1-2, with TRBD1 identical over 8 bases. CDR3 length equals 13 residues. Germline trimming cut 3 bases from V and 7 bases from J; bases unmatched to any gene: 4. Germline V gene lookup returns CDR1 KGHSH and CDR2 LQKENI. The CDR3 region has the DNA TGTGCCAGCTCACCGGGACAGGCCCCTGGCTACACCTTC. It yields the protein CASSPGQAPGYTF.

This clonotype was counted between two and nine times. The chain is built from TRBV7-9 and TRBJ2-1; 14 bases are a match to TRBD2. The CDR3 loop spans 19 amino acids. Losses at the gene ends were 0 bases for V and 0 bases for J; bases not matched to a gene: 4. Germline CDR1 SEHNR, CDR2 FQNEAQ (reference sequence). The CDR3 here is CASSLAGLAGGHSYNEQFF. The CDR3, as DNA: TGTGCCAGCAGCTTAGCTGGACTAGCGGGAGGCCACTCCTACAATGAGCAGTTCTTC.